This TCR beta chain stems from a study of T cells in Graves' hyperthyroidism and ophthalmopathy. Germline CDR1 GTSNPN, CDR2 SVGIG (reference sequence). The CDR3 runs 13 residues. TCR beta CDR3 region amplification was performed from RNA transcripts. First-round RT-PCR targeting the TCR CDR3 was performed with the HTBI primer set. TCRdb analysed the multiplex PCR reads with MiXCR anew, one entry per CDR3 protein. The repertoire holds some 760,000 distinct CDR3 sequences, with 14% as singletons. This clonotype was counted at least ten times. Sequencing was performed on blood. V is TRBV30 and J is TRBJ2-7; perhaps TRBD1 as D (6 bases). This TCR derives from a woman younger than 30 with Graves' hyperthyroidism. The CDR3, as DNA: TGTGCTCGTGGACGGGGCCTAACAGGGGAGCAGTACTTC. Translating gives CARGRGLTGEQYF. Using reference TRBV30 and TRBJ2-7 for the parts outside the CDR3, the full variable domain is SQTIHQWPATLVQPVGSPLSLECTVEGTSNPNLYWYRQAAGRGLQLLFYSVGIGQISSEVPQNLSASRPQDRQFILSSKKLLLSDSGFYLCARGRGLTGEQYFGPGTRLTVT.